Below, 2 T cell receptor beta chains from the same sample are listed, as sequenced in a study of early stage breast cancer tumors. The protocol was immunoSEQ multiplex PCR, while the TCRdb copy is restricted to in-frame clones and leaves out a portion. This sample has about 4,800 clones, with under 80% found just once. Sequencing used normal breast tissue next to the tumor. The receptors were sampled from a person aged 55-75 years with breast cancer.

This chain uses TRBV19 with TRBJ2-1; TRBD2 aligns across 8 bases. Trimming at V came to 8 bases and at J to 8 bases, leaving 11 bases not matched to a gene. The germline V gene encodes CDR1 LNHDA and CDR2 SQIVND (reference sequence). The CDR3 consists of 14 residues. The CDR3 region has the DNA TGTGCCAGTCCGAGGACTAGCCTACGGGATGAGCAGTTCTTC. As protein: CASPRTSLRDEQFF.

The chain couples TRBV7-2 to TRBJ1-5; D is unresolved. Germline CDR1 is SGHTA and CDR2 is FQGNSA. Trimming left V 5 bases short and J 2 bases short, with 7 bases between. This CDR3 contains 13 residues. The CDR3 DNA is TGTGCCAGCAGCCCGTATGGCAATCAGCCCCAGCATTTT. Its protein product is CASSPYGNQPQHF.